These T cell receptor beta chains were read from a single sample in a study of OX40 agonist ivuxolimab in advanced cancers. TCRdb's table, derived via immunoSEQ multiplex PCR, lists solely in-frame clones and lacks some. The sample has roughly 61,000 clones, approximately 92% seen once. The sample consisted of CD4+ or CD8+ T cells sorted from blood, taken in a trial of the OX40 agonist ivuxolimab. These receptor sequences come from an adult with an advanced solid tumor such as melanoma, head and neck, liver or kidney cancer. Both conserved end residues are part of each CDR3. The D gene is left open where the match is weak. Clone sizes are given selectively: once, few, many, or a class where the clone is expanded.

CDR3 DNA: TGTGCCAGCAGTTTGGGCGGGGACTACGAGCAGTACTTC
CDR3 protein: CASSLGGDYEQYF
D gene: -
clone size: -
J gene: TRBJ2-7
V gene: TRBV28

CDR3 DNA: TGCGCCAGCAATCTAGGGACAGGCTTGGCGGGAGGCTACACCTTC
CDR3 protein: CASNLGTGLAGGYTF
D gene: TRBD1
clone size: once
J gene: TRBJ1-2
V gene: TRBV5-1

CDR3 DNA: TGTCCGAGGAGGACTCCTTTCCCACAGGGTGCCATCTATGGCTACACCTTC
CDR3 protein: CPRRTPFPQGAIYGYTF
D gene: -
clone size: -
J gene: TRBJ1-2
V gene: TRBV30

CDR3 DNA: TGTGCCAGCAGTTTATTAGGTGAGGGTTCAGAATCGGATACGCAGTATTTT
CDR3 protein: CASSLLGEGSESDTQYF
D gene: -
clone size: once
J gene: TRBJ2-3
V gene: TRBV28

CDR3 DNA: TGTGCCTGGAGTGTATTTGGACTAGGGATCTCCGAGCAGTACTTC
CDR3 protein: CAWSVFGLGISEQYF
D gene: TRBD2
clone size: -
J gene: TRBJ2-7
V gene: TRBV30

CDR3 DNA: TGTGCCAGCAGTCCAGGGACTAGCGGCTACAATGAGCAGTTCTTC
CDR3 protein: CASSPGTSGYNEQFF
D gene: TRBD2
clone size: -
J gene: TRBJ2-1
V gene: TRBV27

CDR3 DNA: TGTGCCAGCAGCCCGCCGACCCGCGCAGATACGCAGTATTTT
CDR3 protein: CASSPPTRADTQYF
D gene: -
clone size: -
J gene: TRBJ2-3
V gene: TRBV13

CDR3 DNA: TGCGCCAGCAGCTTGTCGGGGGATTTCGTCTATGGCTACACCTTC
CDR3 protein: CASSLSGDFVYGYTF
D gene: -
clone size: -
J gene: TRBJ1-2
V gene: TRBV5-1

CDR3 DNA: TGTGCCAAACCCCGCGGCGACAGGGGAAGAGGGTCCTATAATTCACCCCTCCACTTT
CDR3 protein: CAKPRGDRGRGSYNSPLHF
D gene: TRBD1
clone size: -
J gene: TRBJ1-6
V gene: TRBV6-7

CDR3 DNA: TGTGCCAGCAGCCCAGTAGGAGGCAATCAGCCCCAGCATTTT
CDR3 protein: CASSPVGGNQPQHF
D gene: -
clone size: -
J gene: TRBJ1-5
V gene: TRBV27

CDR3 DNA: TGCGCCAGCAGCCAACTAACAGTGTCTGGAAACACCATATATTTT
CDR3 protein: CASSQLTVSGNTIYF
D gene: -
clone size: -
J gene: TRBJ1-3
V gene: TRBV4-1

CDR3 DNA: TGTGCCAGCAGTGAGTCAAGGGGGTATAATGAAAAACTGTTTTTT
CDR3 protein: CASSESRGYNEKLFF
D gene: -
clone size: -
J gene: TRBJ1-4
V gene: TRBV25-1

CDR3 DNA: TGCGCCAGCAGCCAAGAATGGCTAGCGGGATTCAATGAGCAGTTCTTC
CDR3 protein: CASSQEWLAGFNEQFF
D gene: TRBD2
clone size: -
J gene: TRBJ2-1
V gene: TRBV4-3

CDR3 DNA: TGTGCCAGCAGCAACAGGGTCGGGCAAGATACGCAGTATTTT
CDR3 protein: CASSNRVGQDTQYF
D gene: -
clone size: once
J gene: TRBJ2-3
V gene: TRBV7-8

CDR3 DNA: TGTGCCTGGAGCCCAGACAGCAACAATGAGCAGTTCTTC
CDR3 protein: CAWSPDSNNEQFF
D gene: -
clone size: once
J gene: TRBJ2-1
V gene: TRBV30

CDR3 DNA: TGTGCCACCGGGGACCGATTCTATGGCTACACCTTC
CDR3 protein: CATGDRFYGYTF
D gene: -
clone size: -
J gene: TRBJ1-2
V gene: TRBV28

CDR3 DNA: TGCGCCAGCAGCCAAGATTCGGGAAATCAGCCCCAGCATTTT
CDR3 protein: CASSQDSGNQPQHF
D gene: -
clone size: -
J gene: TRBJ1-5
V gene: TRBV4-3

CDR3 DNA: TGTGCCAGCAGCCAGACAGGGCTCGGCACAGATACGCAGTATTTT
CDR3 protein: CASSQTGLGTDTQYF
D gene: TRBD1
clone size: -
J gene: TRBJ2-3
V gene: TRBV7-3

CDR3 DNA: TGTGCCAGCAGCCTCGATTACTACTCTGGGGCCAACGTCCTGACTTTC
CDR3 protein: CASSLDYYSGANVLTF
D gene: -
clone size: once
J gene: TRBJ2-6
V gene: TRBV7-2

CDR3 DNA: TGTGCCTGGAGTGACCAGGTCTACACTGAAGCTTTCTTT
CDR3 protein: CAWSDQVYTEAFF
D gene: -
clone size: few
J gene: TRBJ1-1
V gene: TRBV30

CDR3 DNA: TGTGCCAGCAGTGAGTCGGCTACCGGGGAGCTGTTTTTT
CDR3 protein: CASSESATGELFF
D gene: -
clone size: medium-sized
J gene: TRBJ2-2
V gene: TRBV6-4

CDR3 DNA: TGTGCCTGGAGTGTACCATTAGAGAGGACAGGGGGGCACTATGGCTACACCTTC
CDR3 protein: CAWSVPLERTGGHYGYTF
D gene: TRBD1
clone size: -
J gene: TRBJ1-2
V gene: TRBV30

CDR3 DNA: TGTGCCACCAGCCGACTCGGGGATACGCAGTATTTT
CDR3 protein: CATSRLGDTQYF
D gene: -
clone size: -
J gene: TRBJ2-3
V gene: TRBV15

CDR3 DNA: TGTGCCAGCACACTAGCGGGAGACTACAATGAGCAGTTCTTC
CDR3 protein: CASTLAGDYNEQFF
D gene: TRBD2
clone size: -
J gene: TRBJ2-1
V gene: TRBV11-2

CDR3 DNA: TGTGCCAGCGGTCGGGACAGGGTGAATGGCTACACCTTC
CDR3 protein: CASGRDRVNGYTF
D gene: TRBD1
clone size: -
J gene: TRBJ1-2
V gene: TRBV14

CDR3 DNA: TGTGCCTGGAGTCCTCTCTTCCGGGACAGGGGCTGGTACGAGCAGTACTTC
CDR3 protein: CAWSPLFRDRGWYEQYF
D gene: TRBD1
clone size: -
J gene: TRBJ2-7
V gene: TRBV30

CDR3 DNA: TGTGCCTGGAGGGGGACAGGGGCGGGCACTGAAGCTTTCTTT
CDR3 protein: CAWRGTGAGTEAFF
D gene: TRBD1
clone size: -
J gene: TRBJ1-1
V gene: TRBV30

CDR3 DNA: TGTGCCAGCAGTGAATGGTCGGGCTACACCTTC
CDR3 protein: CASSEWSGYTF
D gene: -
clone size: once
J gene: TRBJ1-2
V gene: TRBV2

CDR3 DNA: TGTGCCAGCAGTCCCCGTCGACAGGCATTTGGAGATACGCAGTATTTT
CDR3 protein: CASSPRRQAFGDTQYF
D gene: -
clone size: once
J gene: TRBJ2-3
V gene: TRBV28

CDR3 DNA: TGCGCCAGCAGCCAAGGGCATGAGCAGTTCTTC
CDR3 protein: CASSQGHEQFF
D gene: -
clone size: -
J gene: TRBJ2-1
V gene: TRBV4-1

CDR3 DNA: TGTGCCAGCAGCTTAATTGGCGGGGATCGAATCGCTGGCTACACCTTC
CDR3 protein: CASSLIGGDRIAGYTF
D gene: -
clone size: -
J gene: TRBJ1-2
V gene: TRBV7-3

CDR3 DNA: TGTGCCAGTAGCCACCCCCCCTTAAATCAGCCCCAGCATTTT
CDR3 protein: CASSHPPLNQPQHF
D gene: -
clone size: -
J gene: TRBJ1-5
V gene: TRBV19

CDR3 DNA: TGTGCCATCAGTGAGGGGGACTGGTCCTTACACCAGTCTGTCTCTGGGGCCAACGTCCTGACTTTC
CDR3 protein: CAISEGDWSLHQSVSGANVLTF
D gene: -
clone size: few
J gene: TRBJ2-6
V gene: TRBV10-3

CDR3 DNA: TGTGCCAGCAGCTTTGGGACAGGAAGGAACACTGAAGCTTTCTTT
CDR3 protein: CASSFGTGRNTEAFF
D gene: TRBD1
clone size: -
J gene: TRBJ1-1
V gene: TRBV5-4

CDR3 DNA: TGTGCCAGCAGAACCCCGGGCACCGGGGAGCTGTTTTTT
CDR3 protein: CASRTPGTGELFF
D gene: -
clone size: -
J gene: TRBJ2-2
V gene: TRBV2

CDR3 DNA: TGTGCCAGCAGCTCCGCCCTAGGCGGGGTTACGCAGTATTTT
CDR3 protein: CASSSALGGVTQYF
D gene: -
clone size: -
J gene: TRBJ2-3
V gene: TRBV28

CDR3 DNA: TGTGCCAGCAGCTATGGGGACGAGACTGAAGCTTTCTTT
CDR3 protein: CASSYGDETEAFF
D gene: -
clone size: -
J gene: TRBJ1-1
V gene: TRBV28

CDR3 DNA: TGTGCCAGCAGCCAAGACCCGGGACCGTCGATCCTAAATAGCAATCAGCCCCAGCATTTT
CDR3 protein: CASSQDPGPSILNSNQPQHF
D gene: -
clone size: -
J gene: TRBJ1-5
V gene: TRBV4-2

CDR3 DNA: TGCGCCAGCAGCCGTAGTCCAGGGATGAACACTGAAGCTTTCTTT
CDR3 protein: CASSRSPGMNTEAFF
D gene: -
clone size: -
J gene: TRBJ1-1
V gene: TRBV4-1

CDR3 DNA: TGTGCCAGTAGTTTAAACTTGGGACAGGGGAATGGCTACACCTTC
CDR3 protein: CASSLNLGQGNGYTF
D gene: TRBD1
clone size: -
J gene: TRBJ1-2
V gene: TRBV19

CDR3 DNA: TGCGCCAGCAGCCCGACCGGGACAGGGGCTCAGCCCCAGCATTTT
CDR3 protein: CASSPTGTGAQPQHF
D gene: TRBD1
clone size: -
J gene: TRBJ1-5
V gene: TRBV4-1

CDR3 DNA: TGTGCCTGGAGTCCTAGCTGGACGGAGAACACTGAAGCTTTCTTT
CDR3 protein: CAWSPSWTENTEAFF
D gene: -
clone size: -
J gene: TRBJ1-1
V gene: TRBV30

CDR3 DNA: TGTGCCAGTAGTGACTCAGGGGGCGTCGACGAGCAGTACTTC
CDR3 protein: CASSDSGGVDEQYF
D gene: TRBD1
clone size: -
J gene: TRBJ2-7
V gene: TRBV19

CDR3 DNA: TGTGCCAGCAGCTTCCCGGAGGCTGAAGCTTTCTTT
CDR3 protein: CASSFPEAEAFF
D gene: -
clone size: -
J gene: TRBJ1-1
V gene: TRBV7-9

CDR3 DNA: TGTGCCAGCAGCCCGACTAGCGGGGTGGCCGGGGAGCTGTTTTTT
CDR3 protein: CASSPTSGVAGELFF
D gene: TRBD2
clone size: medium-sized
J gene: TRBJ2-2
V gene: TRBV7-6

CDR3 DNA: TGCGCCAGCAGCCAAGCGGGGGATGGTCAGCCCCAGCATTTT
CDR3 protein: CASSQAGDGQPQHF
D gene: -
clone size: -
J gene: TRBJ1-5
V gene: TRBV4-1

CDR3 DNA: TGTGCCAGCAGCCGCATGGGTAGCGGGAGGTCGGAGACCCAGTACTTC
CDR3 protein: CASSRMGSGRSETQYF
D gene: TRBD2
clone size: -
J gene: TRBJ2-5
V gene: TRBV7-9

CDR3 DNA: TGCGCCAGCAGAAAAGGACAGGACTATGGCTACACCTTC
CDR3 protein: CASRKGQDYGYTF
D gene: TRBD1
clone size: -
J gene: TRBJ1-2
V gene: TRBV5-1

CDR3 DNA: TGTGCCTGGAGTCCAGTAACTGAAGCTTTCTTT
CDR3 protein: CAWSPVTEAFF
D gene: -
clone size: few
J gene: TRBJ1-1
V gene: TRBV30